These 21 T cell receptor beta chains originate from one sample sequenced in a study of T cell responses to AZD1222 COVID-19 vaccine. Generated by immunoSEQ multiplex PCR, the TCRdb table keeps only in-frame clones and is missing some. The sample carries roughly 110,000 clones, approximately 86% recorded once. Sequenced here: peripheral blood, sampled on day 0 of AZD1222 vaccination. The receptors were gathered from an adult in good health.

This chain connects TRBV27 to TRBJ1-2; D is ambiguous. Germline-derived CDR1 and CDR2 are MNHEY and SMNVEV (reference sequence). The ends were cut back, 6 bases at V and 4 bases at J, with 9 bases in the middle. This CDR3 is built from 12 residues. In DNA form, the CDR3 reads TGTGCCAGCAGCCCAGATCTCTATGGCTACACCTTC. It encodes CASSPDLYGYTF.

This chain uses TRBV14 with TRBJ1-2; the D is unclear. The length of the CDR3 is 15 residues. Germline values: CDR1 SGHDN, CDR2 FVKESK. The V end lost 4 bases, the J end lost 4 bases, and 16 bases lay between the germline ends. The CDR3 reads CASSPRVSFSYGYTF. The CDR3 DNA sequence: TGTGCCAGCAGCCCCCGGGTCTCCTTTAGCTATGGCTACACCTTC.

This chain links TRBV29-1 with TRBJ2-2, with no clear D. V was shortened by 0 bases and J by 7 bases, with 6 bases between the two germline ends. This CDR3 contains 12 residues. CDR1 is SQVTM, CDR2 ANQGSEA, per germline. CDR3 sequence (DNA): TGCAGCGTTGAAGAAGATAGCGGGGAGCTGTTTTTT. It specifies CSVEEDSGELFF.

This chain uses TRBV6-5 with TRBJ2-3; D might be TRBD2 (7 bases). V was clipped by 0 bases and J by 2 bases, with 12 bases between them. CDR1 is MNHEY, CDR2 SVGAGI, per germline. The CDR3 loop spans 16 amino acids. Here the CDR3 reads CASSYSGGGHTDTQYF. In DNA, the CDR3 is TGTGCCAGCAGTTACTCAGGCGGGGGCCACACAGATACGCAGTATTTT.

The rearrangement links TRBV30 to TRBJ1-1; D is unclear. This CDR3 contains 13 residues. The ends were cut back, 4 bases at V and 0 bases at J, with 9 bases in the middle. Germline lookup yields CDR1 GTSNPN and CDR2 SVGIG (reference sequence). CDR3 region: CAWKAALNTEAFF. CDR3 bases: TGTGCCTGGAAGGCGGCCCTGAACACTGAAGCTTTCTTT.

To note about this clone: Other nucleotide sequences from this sample produce the same CDR3. In nucleotides, the CDR3 is TGTGCCAGCAGCTTAGATGGGGGACCCTACGAGCAGTACTTC. Translating gives CASSLDGGPYEQYF. The V call is TRBV7-2, the J call TRBJ2-7; D assignment may be TRBD1 or TRBD2 (5 bases each). The length of the CDR3 is 14 residues. The germline CDR1 and CDR2 sequences are SGHTA and FQGNSA. V shed 1 base and J shed 2 bases, with 9 bases lying between them.

The CDR3 reads CASSEKVVAEYSYEQYF. CDR3 DNA: TGTGCCAGCAGTGAAAAGGTGGTAGCGGAATACTCCTACGAGCAGTACTTC. This chain links TRBV6-1 with TRBJ2-7, with D maybe TRBD2 (6 bases). Trimming cost V 2 bases and J 0 bases, with 17 bases left between them. There are 17 residues in the CDR3. The germline CDR1 and CDR2 sequences are MNHNS and SASEGT.

V gene TRBV28 combines with J gene TRBJ2-1; 8 bases map to TRBD1. CDR1 MDHEN and CDR2 SYDVKM come from the germline V gene. The trim removed 4 bases at V and 5 bases at J, leaving 4 bases unmatched. The CDR3 loop spans 14 amino acids. The CDR3 reads CASSSGGQDNEQFF. CDR3 nucleotide sequence: TGTGCCAGCAGTTCAGGGGGCCAGGACAATGAGCAGTTCTTC.

V is TRBV7-2 and J is TRBJ1-6; D remains unclear. V was clipped by 7 bases and J by 2 bases, with 6 bases between them. CDR3 size: 13 residues. Germline V gives CDR1 SGHTA, CDR2 FQGNSA. The CDR3 protein is CASTKTYNSPLHF. The CDR3 coding sequence is TGTGCCAGCACCAAGACCTATAATTCACCCCTCCACTTT.

This sequence joins TRBV5-1 and TRBJ1-2, with D unclear. The CDR3 is 17 residues long. In germline, CDR1 is SGHRS, CDR2 YFSETQ. The V gene lost 2 bases and the J gene lost 1 base, with 18 bases spanning the gap. CDR3 protein: CASSFGSRANINYGYTF. CDR3 DNA: TGCGCCAGCAGCTTCGGAAGTAGGGCGAATATTAACTATGGCTACACCTTC.

This chain connects TRBV30 to TRBJ1-4; TRBD1 might be the D (5 bases). Trimming removed 5 bases from V and 7 bases from J, with 5 bases in between. The germline V gene has CDR1 GTSNPN and CDR2 SVGIG (reference sequence). This CDR3 region has 10 residues. This chain's CDR3 is CAWGGEKLFF. The DNA for the CDR3 is TGTGCCTGGGGGGGTGAAAAACTGTTTTTT.

The V gene is TRBV30, the J gene TRBJ1-3; no clear D. Between the trimmed V and J ends, which lost 5 bases and 0 bases, there was a span of 11 bases. The CDR3 sequence is 14 residues long. Per the germline V gene, CDR1 is GTSNPN and CDR2 is SVGIG (reference sequence). The CDR3 reads CAWGRLFSGNTIYF. CDR3 DNA sequence: TGTGCCTGGGGAAGACTGTTCTCTGGAAACACCATATATTTT.

The chain links TRBV7-8 to TRBJ1-1; D is undetermined. This CDR3 is built from 12 residues. Germline loops: CDR1 SGHVS, CDR2 FQNEAQ. The V end lost 1 base, the J end lost 8 bases, and 8 bases lay between the germline ends. CDR3 DNA sequence: TGTGCCAGCAGCTTAGATTACTCCGAAGCTTTCTTT. It encodes CASSLDYSEAFF.

The chain has TRBV7-9 and TRBJ2-1; 8 nucleotides align to TRBD2. Germline V gene sequence: CDR1 SEHNR, CDR2 FQNEAQ (reference sequence). The CDR3 contains 16 residues. Trimming took 1 base from V and 7 from J; bases not matched to a gene: 9. CDR3 region: CASSLEISGGGNEQFF. The CDR3 DNA reads as TGTGCCAGCAGCTTAGAAATATCGGGAGGGGGGAATGAGCAGTTCTTC.

V is TRBV28 and J is TRBJ1-3, with TRBD1 matching over 7 bases. J was trimmed by 2 bases and V by 6 bases; bases with no gene match: 1. Germline loops: CDR1 MDHEN, CDR2 SYDVKM. CDR3 length: 13 amino acids. For the CDR3, the DNA is TGTGCCAGCAGCACAGGGGCTGGAAACACCATATATTTT. This encodes CASSTGAGNTIYF.

The gene calls are TRBV7-2 and TRBJ2-3; D may match TRBD1 or TRBD2 (5 bases each). Germline V gene data show CDR1 as SGHTA and CDR2 as FQGNSA. This CDR3 spans 15 amino acids. The V and J ends lost 2 bases and 4 bases respectively, with 13 bases between them. As DNA, the CDR3 is TGTGCCAGCAGCTTAAGGGGAGAACCCGCAGATACGCAGTATTTT. Translation gives CASSLRGEPADTQYF.

The chain employs TRBV29-1 and TRBJ2-1, with TRBD2 matching 7 bases. The junction had 7 bases not matched to a gene; V was cut back by 5 bases and J by 0 bases. The CDR3 totals 15 residues. Germline V gene lookup returns CDR1 SQVTM and CDR2 ANQGSEA. For the CDR3, the DNA is TGCAGCGTTATAGCGGGTGCGAGCTCCTACAATGAGCAGTTCTTC. Its translation is CSVIAGASSYNEQFF.

This clone was seen more than once but under ten times. The V and J genes are TRBV27 and TRBJ1-4; D is uncertain. The CDR3 covers 13 residues. Trimming pared 11 bases from V and 4 bases from J, leaving 14 bases between. CDR1 and CDR2 (germline): MNHEY, SMNVEV (reference sequence). The CDR3 loop reads CAAGRDNNEKLFF. DNA for the CDR3: TGTGCCGCCGGTCGGGATAATAATGAAAAACTGTTTTTT.

The chain has TRBV5-1 and TRBJ2-3; D is ambiguous. The CDR3 loop spans 14 amino acids. The germline V gene encodes CDR1 SGHRS and CDR2 YFSETQ. The germline V and J ends were trimmed by 6 bases and 0 bases, with 11 bases remaining between them. The CDR3: CASTLGVSTDTQYF. The CDR3 DNA is TGCGCCAGCACCCTGGGTGTTAGCACAGATACGCAGTATTTT.

The chain links TRBV7-2 to TRBJ2-7, with TRBD1 matching over 9 bases. CDR1 and CDR2 (germline): SGHTA, FQGNSA. The trim removed 5 bases at V and 5 bases at J, leaving 13 bases unmatched. The CDR3 consists of 16 residues. The CDR3: CASSPSTTGGGHEQYF. The CDR3 DNA reads TGTGCCAGCAGCCCCAGTACAACAGGGGGCGGCCACGAGCAGTACTTC.

This sequence joins TRBV12-3 or TRBV12-4 and TRBJ1-5; no firm D call. This CDR3 comprises 13 residues. The germline V and J ends were trimmed by 3 bases and 0 bases, with 3 bases remaining between them. The CDR3 coding sequence is TGTGCCAGCAGTTTGGATAGCAATCAGCCCCAGCATTTT. Its translation is CASSLDSNQPQHF.